This entry lists 5 T cell receptor beta chains sequenced from one sample in a study of tumor and adjacent non-tumor tissue in lung cancer. A modified ARM-PCR protocol with three rounds of nested PCR amplified TCRbeta. Each CDR3 protein gets one entry after TCRdb re-called the multiplex PCR reads with MiXCR. The sample holds around 50,000 distinct CDR3 sequences, around 60% seen once. No cell sorting was done before RNA was extracted from the tissue. Distant lung tissue was collected more than 3 cm away from the tumor edge. The specimen was distant non-tumor lung tissue. The receptors were gathered from a woman in her seventies with non-small cell lung cancer.

V gene TRBV9 combines with J gene TRBJ2-1; 11 bases fit TRBD2. This CDR3 is built from 15 residues. Germline V lookup: CDR1 SGDLS, CDR2 YYNGEE. V lost 4 bases, J lost 3 bases, and 3 bases stayed unmatched. This CDR3 is CASSLLAGVYNEQFF. CDR3 DNA sequence: TGTGCCAGCAGCCTACTAGCGGGAGTCTACAATGAGCAGTTCTTC.

This chain uses TRBV14 with TRBJ2-5; 12 nucleotides agree with TRBD2. In germline, CDR1 is SGHDN, CDR2 FVKESK. The CDR3 has 15 amino acids. The ends lost 4 bases at V and 4 bases at J; junction bases unmatched: 4. CDR3 nucleotides: TGTGCCAGCAGCCGAGGACTAGCGGGAACAGAGACCCAGTACTTC. Amino acid sequence: CASSRGLAGTETQYF.

For this clonotype: A much larger clone is a single base away; this may be a read error. The chain combines TRBV24-1 with TRBJ2-7, with a possible D match to TRBD1 (5 bases). This CDR3 contains 14 residues. Trimming took 6 bases from V and 2 from J, leaving 13 bases between them. The V gene's germline CDR1 is KGHDR and CDR2 SFDVKD. CDR3 in amino acids: CATSQQDWAYEQYF. CDR3 sequence (DNA): TGTGCCACCAGTCAACAGGATTGGGCCTACGAGCAGTACTTC.

This clonotype was seen repeatedly, ten times or more. The genes are TRBV30 and TRBJ2-1; the D is unclear. The germline CDR1 and CDR2 sequences are GTSNPN and SVGIG (reference sequence). The V end lost 0 bases, the J end lost 0 bases, and 15 bases lay between the germline ends. The CDR3 is 17 residues long. The CDR3 spells CAWSVGDELSSYNEQFF. The CDR3 DNA follows: TGTGCCTGGAGTGTTGGTGATGAGTTAAGCTCCTACAATGAGCAGTTCTTC. Based on the CDR3 plus reference TRBV30 and TRBJ2-1, the full variable domain is SQTIHQWPATLVQPVGSPLSLECTVEGTSNPNLYWYRQAAGRGLQLLFYSVGIGQISSEVPQNLSASRPQDRQFILSSKKLLLSDSGFYLCAWSVGDELSSYNEQFFGPGTRLTVL.

V and J are TRBV4-1 and TRBJ2-7; D remains ambiguous. Germline lookup yields CDR1 MGHRA and CDR2 YSYEKL. Trimming left V 6 bases short and J 5 bases short, with 17 bases between. This CDR3 region has 14 residues. In nucleotides, the CDR3 is TGCGCCAGCAGTCAGACGCGACATGGAGACGAGCAGTACTTC. It encodes CASSQTRHGDEQYF.